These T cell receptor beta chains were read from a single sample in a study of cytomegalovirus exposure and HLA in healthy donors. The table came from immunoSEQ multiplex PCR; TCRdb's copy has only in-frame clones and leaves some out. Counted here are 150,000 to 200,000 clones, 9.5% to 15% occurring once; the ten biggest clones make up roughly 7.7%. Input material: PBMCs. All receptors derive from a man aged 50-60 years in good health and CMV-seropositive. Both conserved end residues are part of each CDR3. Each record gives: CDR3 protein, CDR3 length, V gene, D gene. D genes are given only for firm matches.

CDR3 protein: CASSELADTQYF
CDR3 length: 12
V gene: TRBV6-1
D gene: NA

CDR3 protein: CATKPGQGDYEQYF
CDR3 length: 14
V gene: TRBV6-6
D gene: TRBD1

CDR3 protein: CASSDLPWRSPLHF
CDR3 length: 14
V gene: TRBV6-4
D gene: NA

CDR3 protein: CASITGFWLTF
CDR3 length: 11
V gene: TRBV7-2
D gene: NA

CDR3 protein: CASSRGSTDTQYF
CDR3 length: 13
V gene: TRBV13
D gene: NA

CDR3 protein: CASSLAGDTEAFF
CDR3 length: 13
V gene: TRBV5-1
D gene: NA

CDR3 protein: CASSAQGVPGNTIYF
CDR3 length: 15
V gene: TRBV6-6
D gene: TRBD1

CDR3 protein: CATSRGGQSYEQYF
CDR3 length: 14
V gene: TRBV15
D gene: TRBD1

CDR3 protein: CASSLDPGTTYQMEQYF
CDR3 length: 17
V gene: TRBV7-2
D gene: TRBD2

CDR3 protein: CASSAGQGGETQYF
CDR3 length: 14
V gene: TRBV5-1
D gene: TRBD1

CDR3 protein: CASSLGGTGPNEQFF
CDR3 length: 15
V gene: TRBV27
D gene: TRBD1

CDR3 protein: CASSLGGEAFF
CDR3 length: 11
V gene: TRBV7-2
D gene: NA

CDR3 protein: CASSSDQQETQYF
CDR3 length: 13
V gene: TRBV27
D gene: NA

CDR3 protein: CASSNRDRSSGNTIYF
CDR3 length: 16
V gene: TRBV6-6
D gene: TRBD1

CDR3 protein: CASRPGGETNEKLFF
CDR3 length: 15
V gene: TRBV7-9
D gene: NA

CDR3 protein: CASTGQGGNTGELFF
CDR3 length: 15
V gene: TRBV9
D gene: TRBD1

CDR3 protein: CSVEGDRGGMNTEAFF
CDR3 length: 16
V gene: TRBV29-1
D gene: TRBD1

CDR3 protein: CASSPKGAGPEDTQYF
CDR3 length: 16
V gene: TRBV4-3
D gene: TRBD2

CDR3 protein: CARSLTDRAGVTF
CDR3 length: 13
V gene: TRBV5-6
D gene: TRBD1

CDR3 protein: CASRDTTENTGELFF
CDR3 length: 15
V gene: TRBV2
D gene: NA

CDR3 protein: CASSVAVSSGNTIYF
CDR3 length: 15
V gene: TRBV9
D gene: NA

CDR3 protein: CAISPGGYGNTIYF
CDR3 length: 14
V gene: TRBV10-3
D gene: NA

CDR3 protein: CASSEGRSGNQPQHF
CDR3 length: 15
V gene: TRBV10-2
D gene: NA

CDR3 protein: CASSLKGAAGYTGELFF
CDR3 length: 17
V gene: TRBV28
D gene: TRBD1

CDR3 protein: CATSLGPPQGTDTQYF
CDR3 length: 16
V gene: TRBV15
D gene: NA

CDR3 protein: CASSLEPGMNTDTQYF
CDR3 length: 16
V gene: TRBV5-1
D gene: NA

CDR3 protein: CASSPTAVSYEQYF
CDR3 length: 14
V gene: TRBV27
D gene: NA

CDR3 protein: CSASPSVQFF
CDR3 length: 10
V gene: TRBV20-1
D gene: NA

CDR3 protein: CSANRGEGYTF
CDR3 length: 11
V gene: TRBV20-1
D gene: TRBD1

CDR3 protein: CASRPLVEGHLNTEAFF
CDR3 length: 17
V gene: TRBV11-2
D gene: NA

CDR3 protein: CASSNGLFAGPQHF
CDR3 length: 14
V gene: TRBV19
D gene: NA

CDR3 protein: CASSLSGDTGYTF
CDR3 length: 13
V gene: TRBV27
D gene: NA

CDR3 protein: CASSFGAGGGETQYF
CDR3 length: 15
V gene: TRBV5-1
D gene: TRBD2

CDR3 protein: CASSRGQENTEAFF
CDR3 length: 14
V gene: TRBV5-4
D gene: TRBD1

CDR3 protein: CASSERGRVWTEAFF
CDR3 length: 15
V gene: TRBV6-1
D gene: NA

CDR3 protein: CASSPTGGGYGYTF
CDR3 length: 14
V gene: TRBV5-4
D gene: TRBD1

CDR3 protein: CASSKTSGGARATGELFF
CDR3 length: 18
V gene: TRBV5-4
D gene: TRBD2

CDR3 protein: CASSLVMGQGDQPQHF
CDR3 length: 16
V gene: TRBV7-2
D gene: TRBD1

CDR3 protein: CASSFYAGNSNQPQHF
CDR3 length: 16
V gene: TRBV5-6
D gene: NA

CDR3 protein: CASSPGGSGNTIYF
CDR3 length: 14
V gene: TRBV28
D gene: TRBD1

CDR3 protein: CASSFSGRVGTQYF
CDR3 length: 14
V gene: TRBV7-9
D gene: TRBD2

CDR3 protein: CASREASDGEQFF
CDR3 length: 13
V gene: TRBV2
D gene: NA

CDR3 protein: CASSRDRVTFRGYTF
CDR3 length: 15
V gene: TRBV4-3
D gene: TRBD1

CDR3 protein: CASSPWVEGANTGELFF
CDR3 length: 17
V gene: TRBV27
D gene: NA

CDR3 protein: CASSLGTTLNTEAFF
CDR3 length: 15
V gene: TRBV5-1
D gene: NA

CDR3 protein: CASSTHRERETQYF
CDR3 length: 14
V gene: TRBV4-3
D gene: NA

CDR3 protein: CASSDPWRGDIYEQYF
CDR3 length: 16
V gene: TRBV6-1
D gene: TRBD2

CDR3 protein: CASRSARDRAFYGYTF
CDR3 length: 16
V gene: TRBV12-2
D gene: NA

CDR3 protein: CAIRQGAAGNTIYF
CDR3 length: 14
V gene: TRBV10-3
D gene: TRBD1

CDR3 protein: CASSPRQGGTDTQYF
CDR3 length: 15
V gene: TRBV18
D gene: TRBD1

CDR3 protein: CASSSDRAPRNEQFF
CDR3 length: 15
V gene: TRBV7-2
D gene: TRBD1

CDR3 protein: CASCLDRGQPQHF
CDR3 length: 13
V gene: TRBV18
D gene: NA

CDR3 protein: CASRYGQANMGNEKLFF
CDR3 length: 17
V gene: TRBV11-2
D gene: TRBD1